This T cell receptor (beta chain) comes out of a study of blood T cell repertoires in COVID-19. This CDR3 is built from 16 residues. V lost 4 bases to trimming and J lost 0 bases, with 17 bases between them. Germline CDR1 reads SGHNT; CDR2 reads YYREEE (reference sequence). Original processing notes: From reference gene primer amplification, estimates of nucleated cell counts were derived. Using immunoSEQ multiplex PCR, the repertoire was profiled, and TCRdb retains in-frame clones only, with some absent. V and J calls and clone size are given by that table; D and trimming were obtained from the DNA. Of 130,000 to 150,000 clones detected, 80% to 85% appear once; the ten largest clones hold 5.5% to 7.5%.

The chain joins TRBV5-4 to TRBJ2-7; tentative D call: TRBD2 (5 bases). Sequencing used PBMCs or T cells enriched from blood (not recorded which). The receptor was derived from a woman aged 45-65 years who had been exposed to COVID-19. The CDR3, as DNA: TGTGCCAGCAGCGCTGACTATCCTTCAAGCTCCTACGAGCAGTACTTC. This gives the protein CASSADYPSSSYEQYF.